The source of this T cell receptor (beta chain) is a study of CD8+ T cells in alopecia areata (dated by TCRdb to between 2018 and 2020). General notes on the study: Treated patients were enrolled in an open-label pilot trial of oral tofacitinib at 5 to 10 mg twice daily for moderate-to-severe alopecia areata. Tofacitinib was given for 6 to 18 months, followed by 6 months of follow-up off drug to assess delayed response and recurrence. To study T cell clonal expansion in alopecia areata, the researchers applied high-throughput TCRbeta sequencing to both the C3H/HeJ mouse model and human patients. Scalp tissue and sorted CD4+ and CD8+ peripheral blood T cells from patchy and totalis/universalis alopecia areata patients and from healthy controls were covered by human TCRbeta sequencing. Patients on tofacitinib were biopsied at baseline and after 4 and 24 weeks of treatment, and several of the patients also had a later scalp biopsy. Scalp clonality was compared among normal scalp (n=4), patchy alopecia areata scalp (n=8), and alopecia totalis/universalis scalp (n=8). RNA came from the PAXgene miRNA kit for fixed scalp, the miRNeasy kit for PBMCs, and the RNeasy kit for mouse skin. TCRbeta CDR3 regions were amplified by immunoSEQ multiplex PCR with 35 Vbeta forward and 13 Jbeta reverse primers.

For this clone: Its antigen remains undetermined. No qualities accompany the bases; no much larger clone lies one base away.

What the time point label conveys for this sample: baseline before oral tofacitinib. From alopecia areata patients, peripheral blood was collected along with lesional scalp punch biopsies. PBMCs were isolated by density centrifugation and stained for CD3, CD4 and CD8, after which CD4+ and CD8+ T cells were sorted on a FACSAria. Reading the germline V gene (reference sequence) gives CDR1 LNHDA and CDR2 SQIVND. From its cysteine to its phenylalanine, the CDR3 spans 17 amino acids. Only CDR3 DNA is held: 51 bases, read in frame from base 1. Compared with germline, V lacks 5 bases and J lacks 0 bases; bases without a gene match: 10. On the study overall, not on this receptor specifically: Compared with normal scalp, lesional scalp had higher clonality and more expanded CD8+ clones, particularly in alopecia totalis/universalis, a pattern that suggests antigenic drive. Scalp TCR repertoire analysis is complicated because resident alphabeta T cells in normal human skin are also sequenced, whereas mouse skin is dominated by gammadelta T cells. TCR sequences shared between patients were less clear than in mice, possibly partly because of HLA diversity in the patient population.

To prepare the library, the immunoSEQ multiplex PCR assay was applied. RNA was extracted from all samples and reverse transcribed into cDNA as template for TCR sequencing. SuperScript III was used to make first-strand cDNA, primed with a 2:1 mix of oligo-dT and random hexamers. A synthetic immune receptor repertoire was used to measure amplification bias, and any remaining bias was corrected computationally. Per the original workflow: Raw reads were preprocessed to remove errors, and CDR3 was defined according to IMGT conventions as the region from the conserved cysteine to phenylalanine. Clonality was computed as 1 minus the Shannon entropy, with the entropy normalized by log2 of the number of productive unique TCRs. Whether each scalp clone was CD4 or CD8 was inferred by checking scalp TCRbeta sequences against the CD4 and CD8 repertoires from sorted blood. TCRdb obtained this table from immuneACCESS and retained in-frame rearrangements with V and J assigned. These tables miss some clones; where compared with another copy, unresolved V genes account for less than half of the shortfall, and the remainder is unexplained. V and J calls and clone size follow that table, whereas D and trimming were derived from the DNA. In all, the sample holds almost 250,000 clones, and approximately 61% of those were seen once. Approximately 1.2% of the sample belongs to the ten largest clones.

The sequences come from CD4+ T cells sorted from blood, collected at week 0. This receptor was taken from a human donor with alopecia areata. This receptor chain uses TRBV19 and TRBJ1-1; 9 central nucleotides agree with TRBD1. The CDR3 loop reads CASSDRTGAALNTEAFF. The DNA sequence follows: TGTGCCAGTAGTGATAGGACAGGGGCCGCACTGAACACTGAAGCTTTCTTT.